One and the same sample provided the 19 T cell receptor beta chains below, sequenced in a study of PD-1 blockade in classical Hodgkin lymphoma. In every patient, relapse followed autologous stem cell transplantation, while exposure to brentuximab vedotin differed. The assay was immunoSEQ multiplex PCR, and TCRdb's table has in-frame clones only and misses some. Of some 62,000 clones in the sample, about nine tenths were seen once. Specimen: peripheral blood mononuclear cells (PBMCs), collected at baseline. These TCRs come from a human donor with classical Hodgkin lymphoma.

This chain links TRBV4-3 with TRBJ1-4; 11 bases fit TRBD1. The CDR3 loop spans 17 amino acids. Germline V gene lookup returns CDR1 LGHNA and CDR2 YSLEER. Trimming cost V 1 base and J 8 bases; bases outside gene matches: 9. The DNA of the CDR3 is TGCGCCAGCAGCCAAGGGGTCGCGGGACAGGGGGGGGAAAAACTGTTTTTT. Its translation is CASSQGVAGQGGEKLFF.

This clone came up once. The CDR3 DNA sequence: TGTGCCAGCAGCTTAGTCCCTGTCATGAACACTGAAGCTTTCTTT. As protein: CASSLVPVMNTEAFF. J is TRBJ1-1 and V is TRBV7-2; no definite D call. The V end lost 1 base, the J end lost 0 bases, and 9 bases lay between the germline ends. This CDR3 is built from 15 residues. Germline values: CDR1 SGHTA, CDR2 FQGNSA.

V gene TRBV5-6 combines with J gene TRBJ2-1; D is uncertain. This CDR3 has 11 residues. V lost 2 bases and J 10 bases, leaving 7 bases between the germline ends. Germline values: CDR1 SGHDT, CDR2 YYEEEE. DNA for the CDR3: TGTGCCAGCAGCTTCGATGGGGAGCAGTTCTTC. It codes for CASSFDGEQFF.

The chain carries TRBV5-1 and TRBJ1-6; D is ambiguous. Trimming removed 1 base from V and 0 bases from J, with 14 bases in between. The CDR3 sequence is 18 residues long. The germline gives CDR1 SGHRS, CDR2 YFSETQ. The CDR3 loop is CASSLMGLESSYNSPLHF. The CDR3 DNA follows: TGCGCCAGCAGCTTGATGGGATTGGAGAGCTCCTATAATTCACCCCTCCACTTT.

V and J are TRBV18 and TRBJ2-2; a possible D gene is TRBD1 (6 bases). Germline V gene sequence: CDR1 KGHSH, CDR2 LQKENI. Trimming pared 3 bases from V and 5 bases from J, leaving 22 bases between. The length of the CDR3 is 18 residues. CDR3: CASSPAVGARRGTGELFF. The CDR3 DNA is TGTGCCAGCTCACCGGCGGTGGGGGCGCGACGAGGAACCGGGGAGCTGTTTTTT.

This chain links TRBV18 with TRBJ1-5, with D maybe TRBD1 (6 bases). Trimming left V 2 bases short and J 7 bases short, with 12 bases between. In germline, CDR1 is KGHSH, CDR2 LQKENI. The CDR3 sequence is 14 residues long. Here the CDR3 reads CASSPFSGEQPQHF. The CDR3 bases are TGTGCCAGCTCACCATTTTCAGGGGAACAGCCCCAGCATTTT.

This chain joins TRBV6-1 and TRBJ2-3; D remains unclear. The V end lost 5 bases, the J end lost 6 bases, and 6 bases lay between the germline ends. The CDR3 loop spans 11 amino acids. The germline V gene encodes CDR1 MNHNS and CDR2 SASEGT. CDR3 sequence (DNA): TGTGCCAGCAGTTTAAAGGATACGCAGTATTTT. Translated, it gives CASSLKDTQYF.

The V call is TRBV6-5, the J call TRBJ2-7, with TRBD1 matching over 9 bases. The V segment lost 4 bases and the J segment 5 bases; nucleotides outside the gene matches: 6. Germline values: CDR1 MNHEY, CDR2 SVGAGI. The CDR3 length is 14 residues. The CDR3 protein is CASSSPGQGHEQYF. Here the CDR3 DNA reads TGTGCCAGCAGTTCCCCGGGACAGGGCCACGAGCAGTACTTC.

The gene calls are TRBV2 and TRBJ2-3; the match to TRBD1 covers 12 bases. CDR3 length equals 17 residues. J was trimmed by 5 bases and V by 1 base; bases with no gene match: 7. Germline CDR1 and CDR2: SNHLY and FYNNEI. The CDR3 DNA sequence: TGTGCCAGCAGTGAAGAGCCGGGACAGGGGGCTATAGATACGCAGTATTTT. Amino acids: CASSEEPGQGAIDTQYF. Combining the CDR3 with reference TRBV2 and TRBJ2-3 gives the whole variable domain EPEVTQTPSHQVTQMGQEVILRCVPISNHLYFYWYRQILGQKVEFLVSFYNNEISEKSEIFDDQFSVERPDGSNFTLKIRSTKLEDSAMYFCASSEEPGQGAIDTQYFGPGTRLTVL.

This clone was seen a single time. This chain joins TRBV7-8 and TRBJ1-2, with 10 bases that match TRBD1. V was clipped by 5 bases and J by 0 bases; unmatched bases: 9. Looked up from germline, CDR1 is SGHVS and CDR2 is FQNEAQ. CDR3 size: 17 residues. The CDR3, as DNA: TGTGCCAGCAGCCCGAGGACAGGGGGAGATGCTAACTATGGCTACACCTTC. It encodes CASSPRTGGDANYGYTF.

The chain combines TRBV9 with TRBJ2-5; the D call may be TRBD1 or TRBD2 (5 bases each). Germline V CDR1 and CDR2: SGDLS, YYNGEE. This CDR3 has 13 residues. Trimming pared 0 bases from V and 5 bases from J, leaving 8 bases between. The CDR3 coding sequence is TGTGCCAGCAGCGTAGACGAGGGGGAGACCCAGTACTTC. Amino acid sequence: CASSVDEGETQYF.

This clone was recorded only once. The germline gene is not matched at one end of the junction; a read error may be the cause. The chain links TRBV7-9 to TRBJ2-4; D is ambiguous. The V gene's germline CDR1 is SEHNR and CDR2 FQNEAQ (reference sequence). CDR3 size: 10 residues. CDR3 amino acids: CASSLVGPDF. CDR3 in DNA: TGTGCCAGCAGCTTAGTAGGACCGGACTTC.

The chain carries TRBV7-9 and TRBJ2-3, with D possibly called TRBD1 or TRBD2 (5 bases each). From germline, CDR1 is SEHNR and CDR2 FQNEAQ (reference sequence). V lost 2 bases and J 6 bases, leaving 12 bases between the germline ends. The CDR3 extends over 14 amino acids. In nucleotides, the CDR3 is TGTGCCAGCAGCTTAATGGGGCGCGGGGATACGCAGTATTTT. It codes for CASSLMGRGDTQYF.

This sequence joins TRBV10-1 and TRBJ2-2; D not certain. Deletions cut 4 bases from V and 1 base from J, with 10 bases between. CDR1 WNHNN and CDR2 SYGVQD come from the germline V gene (reference sequence). The CDR3 sequence is 15 residues long. The CDR3 is CASSAVSGNTGELFF. For the CDR3, the DNA is TGCGCCAGCAGTGCTGTCTCGGGGAACACCGGGGAGCTGTTTTTT.

The chain has TRBV4-1 and TRBJ2-3; 10 nucleotides agree with TRBD2. The CDR3 is 15 amino acids. CDR1 MGHRA and CDR2 YSYEKL come from the germline V gene. V lost 4 bases and J lost 5; bases outside the gene matches: 6. This CDR3 reads CASSLASGGIDTQYF. CDR3 sequence (DNA): TGCGCCAGCAGCCTAGCTAGCGGGGGAATAGATACGCAGTATTTT.

V gene TRBV29-1 combines with J gene TRBJ2-7; 7 positions agree with TRBD1. V shed 6 bases, J shed 2 bases, and the junction held 4 bases outside the gene matches. Per the germline V gene, CDR1 is SQVTM and CDR2 is ANQGSEA. The length of the CDR3 is 12 residues. The DNA of the CDR3 is TGCAGCGTGGCCGGGACAGCCTACGAGCAGTACTTC. This codes for CSVAGTAYEQYF.

The genes are TRBV7-9 and TRBJ2-2; D perhaps matches TRBD2 (6 bases). The V and J ends lost 1 base and 0 bases respectively, with 9 bases between them. The CDR3 is 16 residues long. Germline V gives CDR1 SEHNR, CDR2 FQNEAQ (reference sequence). The CDR3 region has the DNA TGTGCCAGCAGCTTAGTAGGCGGGGCGAACACCGGGGAGCTGTTTTTT. This encodes CASSLVGGANTGELFF.

J is TRBJ1-1 and V is TRBV27, with 7 bases identical to TRBD1. V dropped 5 bases and J dropped 11; count of bases not matched to a gene: 8. Germline CDR1 is MNHEY and CDR2 is SMNVEV (reference sequence). The CDR3 sequence is 12 residues long. The CDR3 DNA sequence: TGTGCCAGCAGTCCAAGACAGGGTGGTGCTTTCTTT. Translating it yields CASSPRQGGAFF.

The V and J genes are TRBV7-9 and TRBJ1-4; D possibly corresponds to TRBD1 (5 bases). From germline, CDR1 is SEHNR and CDR2 FQNEAQ (reference sequence). Trimming took 5 bases from V and 4 from J, leaving 11 bases between them. The length of the CDR3 is 14 residues. CDR3 residues: CASSLSGNNEKLFF. The CDR3 DNA is TGTGCCAGCAGCCTATCAGGGAATAATGAAAAACTGTTTTTT.